Listed here are 24 T cell receptor beta chains from one sample, sequenced in a study of CD8 T cells in Susac syndrome. Random hexamers were used to reverse transcribe the RNA input (about 0.45 to 1 ug). TCRdb called the immunoSEQ multiplex PCR reads again in MiXCR, with one record for every CDR3 protein. This sample has approximately 120,000 distinct CDR3 sequences, with 90% to 95% found just once. The sample consisted of CD8+ T cells from PBMCs. These receptors came from a human donor with multiple sclerosis.

This sequence joins TRBV7-8 and TRBJ2-3, with no clear D. Germline loops: CDR1 SGHVS, CDR2 FQNEAQ. The CDR3 runs 17 residues. V was pared by 4 bases and J by 1 base, with 18 bases between. The DNA of the CDR3 is TGTGCCAGCAGCTCCACTGCTGGGTATATGCGCACAGATACGCAGTATTTT. This encodes CASSSTAGYMRTDTQYF.

V gene TRBV2 combines with J gene TRBJ2-7; 9 nucleotides line up with TRBD1. Germline-derived CDR1 and CDR2 are SNHLY and FYNNEI. J gave up 2 bases and V 6 bases, and 5 bases lay outside the gene matches. The CDR3 length is 14 residues. The CDR3 loop is CASSGTGPPYEQYV. CDR3 nucleotides: TGTGCCAGCAGCGGGACAGGGCCTCCCTACGAGCAGTACGTC.

This sequence joins TRBV7-2 and TRBJ2-6; no firm D call. The germline CDR1 and CDR2 sequences are SGHTA and FQGNSA. Trimming stripped 1 base from V and 0 bases from J, with 4 bases between. The CDR3 has 15 residues. Here the CDR3 reads CASSLGNSGANVLTF. As DNA, the CDR3 is TGTGCCAGCAGCTTAGGGAACTCTGGGGCCAACGTCCTGACTTTC.

This chain links TRBV27 with TRBJ1-1, with no clear D. The length of the CDR3 is 8 residues. From germline, CDR1 is MNHEY and CDR2 SMNVEV (reference sequence). The V and J ends lost 7 bases and 10 bases respectively, with 4 bases between them. The CDR3 loop reads CASKGAFF. In nucleotides, the CDR3 is TGTGCCAGCAAAGGAGCTTTCTTT.

V gene TRBV7-9 combines with J gene TRBJ2-5; 11 nucleotides agree with TRBD2. The CDR3 spans 15 residues. With V trimmed by 5 bases and J by 4 bases, 6 bases remained unmatched. Germline CDR1 is SEHNR and CDR2 is FQNEAQ (reference sequence). The CDR3 bases are TGTGCCAGCAGCATTAGCGGGAGGGCCCCAGAGACCCAGTACTTC. It encodes CASSISGRAPETQYF.

The chain has TRBV5-1 and TRBJ2-1; 8 bases align to TRBD1. Germline CDR1 SGHRS, CDR2 YFSETQ. V was pared by 7 bases and J by 3 bases, with 9 bases of the junction left unmatched. There are 15 residues in the CDR3. CDR3 sequence: CASGLTGGIYNEQFF. The CDR3 nucleotides are TGCGCCAGCGGACTAACAGGGGGGATCTACAATGAGCAGTTCTTC.

The chain carries TRBV9 and TRBJ2-4, with unresolved D. The CDR3 length is 15 residues. Trimming stripped 3 bases from V and 7 bases from J, with 17 bases between. CDR1 is SGDLS and CDR2 is YYNGEE in the germline V gene. The DNA for the CDR3 is TGTGCCAGCAGCGCGGACCCACGATCCGGGAACATTCAGTACTTC. It specifies CASSADPRSGNIQYF.

The V and J genes are TRBV5-5 and TRBJ2-7; TRBD2 is a possible D gene (6 bases). CDR3 length: 12 amino acids. Germline V gene lookup returns CDR1 SGHKS and CDR2 YYEKEE (reference sequence). V shed 8 bases and J shed 5 bases, with 14 bases lying between them. Here the CDR3 DNA reads TGTGCCAGTAGTCCACCTAGCGACGAGCAGTACGTC. Its protein is CASSPPSDEQYV.

The chain is built from TRBV6-1 and TRBJ2-5; D not resolved. The CDR3 runs 18 residues. V shed 5 bases and J shed 0 bases, with 22 bases lying between them. From germline, CDR1 is MNHNS and CDR2 SASEGT. CDR3 sequence: CASSLQAEKSVYQETQYF. In DNA form, the CDR3 reads TGTGCCAGCAGTCTCCAGGCAGAGAAATCAGTGTACCAAGAGACCCAGTACTTC.

The chain is built from TRBV4-1 and TRBJ2-1; a possible D gene is TRBD1 (5 bases). The germline CDR1 and CDR2 sequences are MGHRA and YSYEKL. There are 14 residues in the CDR3. V gave up 4 bases and J gave up 7 bases, with 14 bases separating them. Here the CDR3 DNA reads TGCGCCAGCAGCCCAATCTCTAGACAGAATGAGCAGTTCTTC. It specifies CASSPISRQNEQFF.

The chain joins TRBV27 to TRBJ2-5; 11 positions match TRBD1. The CDR3 is 17 amino acids. Trimming at V came to 0 bases and at J to 5 bases, leaving 8 bases not matched to a gene. Germline V gene data show CDR1 as MNHEY and CDR2 as SMNVEV (reference sequence). The CDR3 region has the DNA TGTGCCAGCAGTTTATCCCCGGGACAGGGGGGAGCGGAGACCCAGTACTTC. Translating it yields CASSLSPGQGGAETQYF.

This chain uses TRBV7-9 with TRBJ2-3; possible D gene TRBD1, 6 bases. The V gene's germline CDR1 is SEHNR and CDR2 FQNEAQ (reference sequence). The CDR3 covers 17 residues. V gave up 5 bases and J gave up 7 bases, with 25 bases separating them. This CDR3 is CASSPWNTGPLMNTQYF. In DNA form, the CDR3 reads TGTGCCAGCAGCCCATGGAACACAGGGCCGCTGATGAATACGCAGTATTTT.

This chain joins TRBV4-1 and TRBJ2-5, with D perhaps TRBD2 (6 bases). The germline gives CDR1 MGHRA, CDR2 YSYEKL. V lost 1 base, J lost 5 bases, and 14 bases lay in between. This CDR3 has 15 amino acids. This chain's CDR3 is CASSQGTTGGETQYF. The CDR3 DNA reads TGCGCCAGCAGCCAAGGGACCACTGGAGGGGAGACCCAGTACTTC.

This chain connects TRBV10-3 to TRBJ2-7; 8 bases are shared with TRBD1. After removal of 10 bases from V and 7 bases from J, the junction contained 12 bases not matched to a gene. Germline CDR1 and CDR2: ENHRY and SYGVKD. The CDR3 is made up of 13 amino acids. The CDR3 nucleotides are TGTGCCACCGGACAGGGTCTCGCAAGTGAGCAGTACGTC. Amino acid sequence: CATGQGLASEQYV.

The chain recombines TRBV7-9 with TRBJ1-2, with D unclear. The germline gives CDR1 SEHNR, CDR2 FQNEAQ (reference sequence). The ends were cut back, 1 base at V and 6 bases at J, with 6 bases in the middle. This CDR3 spans 12 amino acids. This CDR3 is CASSLGRNGYTF. The DNA of the CDR3 is TGTGCCAGCAGCTTAGGACGGAATGGCTACACCTTC. Complete variable domain (other parts from reference TRBV7-9 and TRBJ1-2): DTGVSQNPRHKITKRGQNVTFRCDPISEHNRLYWYRQTLGQGPEFLTYFQNEAQLEKSRLLSDRFSAERPKGSFSTLEIQRTEQGDSAMYLCASSLGRNGYTFGSGTRLTVV.

The chain is built from TRBV6-1 and TRBJ1-2; weak D call: TRBD1 (5 bases). V gave up 4 bases and J gave up 6 bases, with 12 bases separating them. Per germline, CDR1 MNHNS and CDR2 SASEGT. The CDR3 has 13 amino acids. CDR3 bases: TGTGCCAGCAGTGGGCCCAGGGTTGATGGCTACACCTTC. Protein sequence: CASSGPRVDGYTF.

This sequence joins TRBV7-9 and TRBJ2-1; TRBD2 matches 7 bases. The CDR3 spans 12 residues. Losses at the gene ends were 5 bases for V and 13 bases for J; bases not matched to a gene: 8. The V gene's germline CDR1 is SEHNR and CDR2 FQNEAQ (reference sequence). As DNA, the CDR3 is TGTGCCAGCAGCGTACCGGGAGGTAGCCAGTTCTTC. Encoded protein: CASSVPGGSQFF.

This chain links TRBV30 with TRBJ2-7; TRBD1 is a possible D gene (5 bases). With 3 bases removed from V and 7 bases from J, the gap between germline ends came to 13 bases. The CDR3 has 12 amino acids. CDR1 and CDR2 from the germline V gene are GTSNPN and SVGIG (reference sequence). The CDR3: CAWSPRGDEQYF. The DNA for the CDR3 is TGTGCCTGGAGCCCAAGGGGTGATGAGCAGTACTTC.

The gene calls are TRBV9 and TRBJ2-2; a possible D gene is TRBD2 (5 bases). This CDR3 is built from 16 residues. Trimming took 0 bases from V and 7 from J, leaving 16 bases between them. Looked up from germline, CDR1 is SGDLS and CDR2 is YYNGEE. The CDR3 loop reads CASSVATGSEGGELFF. DNA of the CDR3: TGTGCCAGCAGCGTAGCTACCGGATCCGAGGGCGGGGAGCTGTTTTTT.

J is TRBJ1-5 and V is TRBV20-1; 7 bases line up with TRBD1. The CDR3 contains 15 residues. V lost 6 bases and J lost 7; bases outside the gene matches: 15. Per germline, CDR1 DFQATT and CDR2 SNEGSKA (reference sequence). DNA for the CDR3: TGCAGTGCCATAAACAGGGGAGAGGGGAGACAGCCCCAGCATTTT. Translating it yields CSAINRGEGRQPQHF.

This rearrangement joins TRBV7-3 to TRBJ2-1; tentative D call: TRBD2 (6 bases). V dropped 8 bases and J dropped 6 bases, with 20 bases sitting between them. The CDR3 sequence is 15 residues long. Germline V gives CDR1 SGHTA, CDR2 FQGTGA. CDR3 sequence: CASRLHGGSGNEQFF. CDR3 bases: TGTGCCAGCCGACTGCATGGAGGGTCGGGCAATGAGCAGTTCTTC.

The chain employs TRBV5-1 and TRBJ1-1; no reliable D call. The CDR3 totals 17 residues. CDR1 is SGHRS, CDR2 YFSETQ, per germline. The V and J ends lost 0 bases and 8 bases respectively, with 23 bases between them. For the CDR3, the DNA is TGCGCCAGCAGCTTGGACTTGACCCCCCACACAATCCGGGAAGCTTTCTTT. The encoded protein is CASSLDLTPHTIREAFF.

J is TRBJ2-6 and V is TRBV29-1; D may be TRBD1 (7 bases). The CDR3 spans 17 residues. V was shortened by 5 bases and J by 2 bases, with 19 bases between the two germline ends. Germline-derived CDR1 and CDR2 are SQVTM and ANQGSEA. CDR3 amino acids: CSVRGGRGEPGANVLTF. CDR3 coding DNA: TGCAGCGTTCGGGGTGGCAGGGGGGAGCCTGGGGCCAACGTCCTGACTTTC.

J is TRBJ2-5 and V is TRBV7-9; 13 positions agree with TRBD2. J gave up 5 bases and V 4 bases, and 1 base lay outside the gene matches. The CDR3 is 14 amino acids. Germline CDR1 SEHNR, CDR2 FQNEAQ (reference sequence). The CDR3 DNA sequence: TGTGCCAGCAGCTCGACTAGCGGGGGGGAGACCCAGTACTTC. Amino acid sequence: CASSSTSGGETQYF.